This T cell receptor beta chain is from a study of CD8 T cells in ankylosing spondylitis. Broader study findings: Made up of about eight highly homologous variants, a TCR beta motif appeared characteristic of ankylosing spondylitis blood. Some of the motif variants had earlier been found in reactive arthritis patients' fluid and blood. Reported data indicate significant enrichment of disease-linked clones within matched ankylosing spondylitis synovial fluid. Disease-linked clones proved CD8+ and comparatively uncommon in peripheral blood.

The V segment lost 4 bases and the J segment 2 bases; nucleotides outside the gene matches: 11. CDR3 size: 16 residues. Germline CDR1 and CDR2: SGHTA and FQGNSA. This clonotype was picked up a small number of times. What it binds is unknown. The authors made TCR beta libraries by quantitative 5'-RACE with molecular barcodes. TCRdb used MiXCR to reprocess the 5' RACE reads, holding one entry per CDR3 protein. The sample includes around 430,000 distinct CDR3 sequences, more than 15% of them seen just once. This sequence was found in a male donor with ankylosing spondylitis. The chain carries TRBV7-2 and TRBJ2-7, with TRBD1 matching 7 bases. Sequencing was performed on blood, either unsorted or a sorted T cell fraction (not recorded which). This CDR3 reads CASSSHPGGPPYEQYF. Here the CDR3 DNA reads TGTGCCAGCAGCTCGCACCCAGGGGGTCCCCCCTACGAGCAGTACTTC. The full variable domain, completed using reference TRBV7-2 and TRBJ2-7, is GAGVSQSPSNKVTEKGKDVELRCDPISGHTALYWYRQSLGQGLEFLIYFQGNSAPDKSGLPSDRFSAERTGGSVSTLTIQRTQQEDSAVYLCASSSHPGGPPYEQYFGPGTRLTVT.